These T cell receptor beta chains were read from a single sample in a study of breast tumors, draining lymph nodes, adjacent tissues. TCRdb re-derived calls from the multiplex PCR reads in MiXCR, one entry per CDR3 protein. The sample has 20,000 or so distinct CDR3 sequences; 43% are singletons. What was sequenced was breast tumor tissue. The receptors were sampled from a female donor with breast cancer. Some clones in this sample may be carry-over from other donors' samples. Both conserved end residues are part of each CDR3. Each record gives: V gene, J gene, clone size, D gene, CDR3 protein, CDR3 DNA. D genes are given only for firm matches. Size is stated for part of the rows, as once, few or many counts, or as a class when the clone is expanded.

TRBV28,TRBJ1-1,few,-,CASSRGGGGLNTEAFF,TGTGCCAGCAGTCGGGGTGGGGGCGGACTGAACACTGAAGCTTTCTTT
TRBV5-1,TRBJ2-3,many,-,CASSLGGTRRVDTQYF,TGCGCCAGCAGCTTAGGAGGGACGAGGAGGGTCGATACGCAGTATTTT
TRBV29-1,TRBJ1-2,-,-,CSGGNYGYTF,TGCAGCGGGGGGAACTATGGCTACACCTTC
TRBV11-3,TRBJ2-3,-,TRBD2,CASSSPTSGGLPQYF,TGTGCCAGCAGCTCCCCCACTAGCGGGGGTCTCCCGCAGTATTTT
TRBV5-1,TRBJ2-7,many,-,CASSLRGTGTYEQYF,TGCGCCAGCAGCTTGAGGGGGACGGGTACCTACGAGCAGTACTTC
TRBV4-1,TRBJ1-2,many,-,CASSQDGINYGYTF,TGCGCCAGCAGCCAAGATGGGATTAACTATGGCTACACCTTC
TRBV20-1,TRBJ1-3,many,-,CSASQGPYSGNTIYF,TGCAGTGCTAGCCAGGGCCCCTACTCTGGAAACACCATATATTTT
TRBV9,TRBJ2-7,many,TRBD1,CASSVGRTTGVYEQYF,TGTGCCAGCAGCGTAGGGAGAACGACAGGGGTCTACGAGCAGTACTTC
TRBV6-2/TRBV6-3,TRBJ2-5,many,-,CASTHRVGGETQYF,TGTGCCAGCACCCACAGGGTAGGGGGAGAGACCCAGTACTTC
TRBV12-3/TRBV12-4,TRBJ2-2,few,-,CASSLGHTGELFF,TGTGCCAGCAGTTTGGGGCACACCGGGGAGCTGTTTTTT
TRBV7-2,TRBJ1-3,few,-,CASSLLALGAGNTIYF,TGTGCCAGCAGCTTACTAGCCCTAGGGGCTGGAAACACCATATATTTT
TRBV7-2,TRBJ2-7,-,TRBD2,CASSWKSGGAHNSYEQYF,TGTGCCAGCAGCTGGAAGAGCGGGGGCGCCCATAACTCCTACGAGCAGTACTTC
TRBV7-9,TRBJ1-4,-,-,CASNTDTLNEKLFF,TGTGCCAGCAACACCGACACTCTTAATGAAAAACTGTTTTTT
TRBV20-1,TRBJ2-1,-,TRBD2,CSARTSGVRYNEQFF,TGCAGTGCTCGGACTAGCGGGGTCCGCTACAATGAGCAGTTCTTC
TRBV5-8,TRBJ1-2,few,TRBD1,CASSLVSGTGTLYGYTF,TGTGCCAGCAGCTTGGTATCCGGGACAGGGACACTCTATGGCTACACCTTC
TRBV7-2,TRBJ2-1,few,TRBD1,CASSRRQGANEQFF,TGTGCCAGCAGCCGTAGACAGGGGGCCAATGAGCAGTTCTTC
TRBV7-3,TRBJ2-3,-,TRBD2,CASSKTSGASTDTQYF,TGTGCCAGCAGCAAGACTAGCGGAGCGAGCACAGATACGCAGTATTTT
TRBV7-2,TRBJ2-1,many,TRBD1,CASSMQQGAGEQFF,TGTGCCAGCAGCATGCAACAGGGGGCTGGGGAGCAGTTCTTC
TRBV4-1,TRBJ2-3,many,-,CASSQVEGLVTTDTQYF,TGCGCCAGCAGCCAAGTGGAGGGATTGGTAACCACAGATACGCAGTATTTT
TRBV19,TRBJ1-2,many,-,CASTPGPHGYTF,TGTGCCAGTACCCCGGGACCGCATGGCTACACCTTC
TRBV10-3,TRBJ1-2,-,-,CAVGGVTDYGYTF,TGTGCCGTCGGCGGGGTGACGGACTATGGCTACACCTTC
TRBV20-1,TRBJ2-7,-,TRBD1,CSARVGTGSFREQYF,TGCAGTGCTAGAGTTGGGACAGGGAGTTTTAGAGAGCAGTACTTC